The clone carrying this TCR beta chain was recorded a few times. Antigen: not known. This specimen comes from a study of T cell responses to AZD1222 COVID-19 vaccine. Study results and limitations: Most donors were white British and more were female, and clonal diversity was possibly underestimated.

Assay: immunoSEQ multiplex PCR; the TCRdb copy retains only in-frame clones and omits some. The profile covers approximately 61,000 clones, with over 75% appearing a single time and roughly 25% taken by the ten largest. The source is an adult who received the AZD1222 COVID-19 vaccine. Specimen: peripheral blood, collected 28 days after the second AZD1222 dose.

For the CDR3, the DNA is TGTGCCAGCAGTTTGGTAGGGGAGCGGCAAGAGCAGTTCTTC. As protein: CASSLVGERQEQFF. The chain uses TRBV27 and TRBJ2-1; either TRBD1 or TRBD2 may fit D (5 bases each). V was pared by 3 bases and J by 10 bases, with 16 bases between. This CDR3 spans 14 amino acids. Looked up from germline, CDR1 is MNHEY and CDR2 is SMNVEV (reference sequence).